This T cell receptor beta chain derives from a study of T-cell reconstitution after alpha-beta-depleted transplantation in children. General study points: Reportedly, alpha-beta T cells present about two months post-transplant originated from several hundred expanded clones of graft origin.

Preparation of the TCRbeta library was carried out with unique molecular identifiers. One entry per CDR3 protein, called by TCRdb with MiXCR from the PCR reads. The sample consists of around 450,000 distinct CDR3 sequences, 15% to 20% of them appearing once. As concerns this clonotype: Its antigen remains unidentified.

Trimming cost V 2 bases and J 7 bases; bases outside gene matches: 11. In germline, CDR1 is MNHEY, CDR2 SVGAGI. This CDR3 contains 17 residues. The sequence derives from a boy under two years old who had a stem cell transplant for Wiskott-Aldrich syndrome, so the T cells may come from the graft donor. The gene calls are TRBV6-5 and TRBJ2-7; TRBD2 aligns across 13 bases. Sequenced here: PBMCs, mostly from graft donor cells, sampled 360 days after TCRalphabeta/CD19-depleted stem cell transplant. The CDR3 coding sequence is TGTGCCAGCAGTTACGCCCGGACTAGCGGGAGATTGGTTGAGCAGTACTTC. Translation: CASSYARTSGRLVEQYF.